The rows below give T cell receptor beta chains drawn from one sample of a study of blood T cell repertoires in COVID-19. TCRdb keeps only in-frame clones here, not all; method: immunoSEQ multiplex PCR. The sample includes about 15,000 clones, around 85% of them seen just once. What was sequenced was peripheral blood. Receptors originate from a man aged 65-85 years in a cohort sampled during active COVID-19. Both conserved end residues are part of each CDR3. The D gene is left open where the match is weak. Clone size is stated in some rows and not others, as once, few, many or a class when expanded.

cdr3_nt cdr3_aa clone_size v_call d_call j_call
TGTGCCAGCAGCAGTAGCGGGAGGGCCGGCTACGAGCAGTACTTC CASSSSGRAGYEQYF - TRBV7-6 TRBD2 TRBJ2-7
TGTGCCAGCAGCTCTGACAGGGGAAATTCACCCCTCCACTTT CASSSDRGNSPLHF - TRBV7-6 TRBD1 TRBJ1-6
TGCGCCAGCAGCTGGTCGCCCGGGACTAGCGGAGGGGGTACAGATACGCAGTATTTT CASSWSPGTSGGGTDTQYF - TRBV5-1 TRBD2 TRBJ2-3
TGTGCCAGTAGTATCGGCACAGGGGGCCCTGGGGCCAACGTCCTGACTTTC CASSIGTGGPGANVLTF - TRBV19 TRBD1 TRBJ2-6
TGTGCCAGCAGTTCCGTTGGAGGGACTGAAGCTTTCTTT CASSSVGGTEAFF - TRBV12-3/TRBV12-4 - TRBJ1-1
TGTGCCAGCAGCAAAAAGCGACTCCCTGCCGGGGAGCTGTTTTTT CASSKKRLPAGELFF - TRBV21-1 - TRBJ2-2
TGTGCCAGCAGTTCAACGGCCCGCAGACAATATGGCTACACCTTC CASSSTARRQYGYTF - TRBV28 - TRBJ1-2
TGTGCCAGCAGCCTAGGGACAGGGCGAAATTCACCCCTCCACTTT CASSLGTGRNSPLHF - TRBV7-3 TRBD1 TRBJ1-6
TGTGCCAGCAGCCAACCCCGGACTAGCGGCACAGATACGCAGTATTTT CASSQPRTSGTDTQYF - TRBV3-1/TRBV3-2 TRBD2 TRBJ2-3
TGTGCCACCAGTGACCCCATAGCGGGGGGTGCCGGGGAGCTGTTTTTT CATSDPIAGGAGELFF - TRBV24-1 TRBD2 TRBJ2-2
TGTGCCAGCAGCTTACATGGACAGGGAAACACCGGGGAGCTGTTTTTT CASSLHGQGNTGELFF - TRBV7-3 TRBD1 TRBJ2-2
TGTGCCAGCAGTCGGACAGGGGGTTCCTACAATGAGCAGTTCTTC CASSRTGGSYNEQFF - TRBV2 TRBD1 TRBJ2-1
TGTGCCAGCAGCCAAGATCGTACTAGCGGGTTCCCAGATACGCAGTATTTT CASSQDRTSGFPDTQYF - TRBV3-1/TRBV3-2 TRBD2 TRBJ2-3
TGTGCCAGCAGAACAGGGTATGGGACAGATACGCAGTATTTT CASRTGYGTDTQYF - TRBV2 - TRBJ2-3
TGTGCCAGCCTAGGACTAGCGGGAATCGGAAAGACCCAGTACTTC CASLGLAGIGKTQYF - TRBV28 TRBD2 TRBJ2-5
TGTGCCACCTTGGGGGGTTCGACCGGGGAGCTGTTTTTT CATLGGSTGELFF - TRBV24-1 - TRBJ2-2
TGTGCCAGCACGGGGGGCTCTGGAAACACCATATATTTT CASTGGSGNTIYF - TRBV6-5 - TRBJ1-3
TGTGCCAGCAGCGTTGGGAGTCCCTACGAGCAGTACTTC CASSVGSPYEQYF - TRBV9 - TRBJ2-7
TGCGCCAGCAGCCTTAGCGGGAGTTGGGAGACCCAGTACTTC CASSLSGSWETQYF once TRBV5-1 TRBD2 TRBJ2-5